Each of the 6 T cell receptor beta chains below was sequenced from the same sample in a study of blood T cell repertoires in COVID-19. TCRdb's copy holds only in-frame clones and misses some; the assay was immunoSEQ multiplex PCR. The data hold 150,000 to 200,000 clones, with about four fifths observed a single time. Sequenced material: peripheral blood. The receptors were gathered from a man aged 55-75 years with acute or convalescent COVID-19.

The chain links TRBV12-3 or TRBV12-4 to TRBJ2-1; D is perhaps TRBD1 (5 bases). Trimming removed 8 bases from V and 9 bases from J, with 14 bases in between. The CDR3 is 12 residues long. CDR3 in amino acids: CASSLGQGEQFF. In DNA, the CDR3 is TGTGCCAGCTCTTTAGGGCAGGGTGAGCAGTTCTTC.

This chain links TRBV27 with TRBJ1-5, with 7 positions matching TRBD1. After removal of 4 bases from V and 10 bases from J, the junction contained 13 bases not matched to a gene. The CDR3 is 15 amino acids. Looked up from germline, CDR1 is MNHEY and CDR2 is SMNVEV (reference sequence). CDR3 residues: CASSSRQGWTYPQHF. The CDR3 coding sequence is TGTGCCAGCAGTTCAAGACAGGGTTGGACTTACCCCCAGCATTTT.

The chain combines TRBV19 with TRBJ1-4, with 10 positions matching TRBD1. Trimming cost V 6 bases and J 11 bases; bases outside gene matches: 12. CDR3 length equals 15 residues. Per germline, CDR1 LNHDA and CDR2 SQIVND (reference sequence). The CDR3 region has the DNA TGTGCCAGTAGAACCACCGGGACAGGGGATTGGAAACTGTTTTTT. Its translation: CASRTTGTGDWKLFF.

The chain has TRBV5-1 and TRBJ2-7, with 11 bases matching TRBD2. The germline V gene has CDR1 SGHRS and CDR2 YFSETQ. This CDR3 is built from 14 residues. V dropped 4 bases and J dropped 5; count of bases not matched to a gene: 5. This CDR3 is CASSTSGSKNEQYF. The CDR3 bases are TGCGCCAGCAGCACTAGCGGGAGTAAAAACGAGCAGTACTTC.

The chain joins TRBV30 to TRBJ1-5; 8 bases agree with TRBD1. J was trimmed by 6 bases and V by 5 bases; bases with no gene match: 15. There are 16 residues in the CDR3. The germline V gene has CDR1 GTSNPN and CDR2 SVGIG (reference sequence). The DNA of the CDR3 is TGTGCCTGGGCAACCGGGGACAGGTCAGGGGGTCAGCCCCAGCATTTT. Its protein is CAWATGDRSGGQPQHF.

J is TRBJ2-1 and V is TRBV4-1, with 8 bases identical to TRBD2. The length of the CDR3 is 18 residues. The ends lost 4 bases at V and 0 bases at J; junction bases unmatched: 11. Germline V gene lookup returns CDR1 MGHRA and CDR2 YSYEKL. CDR3 residues: CASSPLAGGHYSYNEQFF. The CDR3 nucleotides read TGCGCCAGCAGCCCCCTGGCGGGGGGACATTACTCCTACAATGAGCAGTTCTTC.